What follows are 11 T cell receptor beta chains derived from one specimen sequenced in a study of shared clonotypes between healthy human individuals. TCRdb's table, derived via immunoSEQ multiplex PCR, lists solely in-frame clones and lacks some. The sample records approximately 2.5 million clones, 90% to 95% being singletons. Sequencing used naive CD4+ T cells from PBMCs. Subset denoted: CD45RA+ positively selected. Receptor source: a man aged 18 to 35 in good health. Some clones in this sample may be carry-over from other donors' samples.

This clone was picked up a small number of times. The gene calls are TRBV7-9 and TRBJ1-4, with TRBD1 matching over 7 bases. Germline V CDR1 and CDR2: SEHNR, FQNEAQ (reference sequence). The CDR3 loop spans 14 amino acids. After removal of 5 bases from V and 7 bases from J, the junction contained 7 bases not matched to a gene. In nucleotides, the CDR3 is TGTGCCAGCAGCCCCACAGGGGTCGGTGAAAAACTGTTTTTT. Amino acids: CASSPTGVGEKLFF.

V and J are TRBV6-5 and TRBJ1-6; no clear D gene. There are 12 residues in the CDR3. CDR1 MNHEY and CDR2 SVGAGI come from the germline V gene. V dropped 6 bases and J dropped 14 bases, with 14 bases sitting between them. CDR3 in amino acids: CASRRPPGTLHF. Here the CDR3 DNA reads TGTGCCAGCAGAAGACCGCCGGGCACCCTCCACTTT.

The chain carries TRBV2 and TRBJ2-1, with 12 bases identical to TRBD2. Germline trimming cut 6 bases from V and 2 bases from J; bases unmatched to any gene: 2. The CDR3 sequence is 15 residues long. Germline assignment: CDR1 SNHLY and CDR2 FYNNEI. The CDR3 loop reads CASRGLAGPYNEQFF. The CDR3 bases are TGTGCCAGCAGGGGACTAGCGGGCCCCTACAATGAGCAGTTCTTC.

The rearrangement joins TRBV29-1 to TRBJ2-1; the match to TRBD2 covers 12 bases. From germline, CDR1 is SQVTM and CDR2 ANQGSEA. The CDR3 totals 20 residues. The V segment lost 3 bases and the J segment 0 bases; nucleotides outside the gene matches: 15. The DNA of the CDR3 is TGCAGCGTTGAGGAGTTAGGGGGGCTAGCGGGAGGGAGCTCCTACAATGAGCAGTTCTTC. Amino acids: CSVEELGGLAGGSSYNEQFF.

The CDR3: CVNLRDRVPQYF. The CDR3, as DNA: TGTGTCAACCTCCGGGACAGGGTTCCCCAGTACTTC. V is TRBV19 and J is TRBJ2-5, with 9 positions matching TRBD1. Germline V gene data show CDR1 as LNHDA and CDR2 as SQIVND (reference sequence). The CDR3 is made up of 12 amino acids.

As DNA, the CDR3 is TGCAGCGCCGGGGGGACGGGAGGAACCGGGGAGCTGTTTTTT. It yields the protein CSAGGTGGTGELFF. The gene calls are TRBV29-1 and TRBJ2-2; TRBD2 matches 7 bases. Trimming took 7 bases from V and 5 from J; bases not matched to a gene: 10. This CDR3 has 14 amino acids. CDR1 and CDR2 from the germline V gene are SQVTM and ANQGSEA.

The J gene is TRBJ1-4, the V gene TRBV25-1, with D possibly being TRBD1 (6 bases). CDR3 length: 14 residues. The germline V gene has CDR1 MGHDK and CDR2 SYGVNS. V shed 5 bases and J shed 7 bases, with 14 bases lying between them. CDR3 nucleotides: TGTGCCAGCAGTAACGGACAGTACATTGAAAAACTGTTTTTT. Encoded protein: CASSNGQYIEKLFF. Using reference TRBV25-1 and TRBJ1-4 for the parts outside the CDR3, the full variable domain is EADIYQTPRYLVIGTGKKITLECSQTMGHDKMYWYQQDPGMELHLIHYSYGVNSTEKGDLSSESTVSRIRTEHFPLTLESARPSHTSQYLCASSNGQYIEKLFFGSGTQLSVL.

This clone was counted only a few times. This chain uses TRBV30 with TRBJ1-5, with no clear D. The CDR3 is 12 amino acids. Trimming cost V 1 base and J 4 bases, with 5 bases left between them. CDR1 and CDR2 from the germline V gene are GTSNPN and SVGIG (reference sequence). This CDR3 reads CAWSGRNQPQHF. The CDR3 DNA is TGTGCCTGGAGTGGAAGGAATCAGCCCCAGCATTTT.

The chain employs TRBV4-1 and TRBJ2-1, with 9 bases aligning to TRBD2. Trimming took 1 base from V and 4 from J; bases not matched to a gene: 8. The CDR3 contains 17 residues. Per germline, CDR1 MGHRA and CDR2 YSYEKL. CDR3 DNA: TGCGCCAGCAGCCAAGGGCTAGCGGGGATCCTTTACAATGAGCAGTTCTTC. Amino acid sequence: CASSQGLAGILYNEQFF.

This chain uses TRBV4-2 with TRBJ2-7, with a weak D call TRBD1 (6 bases). CDR3 length: 15 residues. The germline V gene encodes CDR1 LGHNA and CDR2 YNFKEQ. Between the trimmed V and J ends, which lost 1 base and 5 bases, there was a span of 15 bases. The CDR3 here is CASSQVIDRFHEQYF. CDR3 bases: TGTGCCAGCAGCCAAGTGATCGACAGGTTCCACGAGCAGTACTTC.

V usage is TRBV9 and J usage is TRBJ1-3; D not resolved. Deletions cut 4 bases from V and 7 bases from J, with 12 bases between. CDR3 length equals 13 residues. Germline CDR1 is SGDLS and CDR2 is YYNGEE. This CDR3 is CASSPRARNTIYF. The CDR3 DNA reads as TGTGCCAGCAGCCCGCGGGCAAGGAACACCATATATTTT.